Presented here are 17 T cell receptor beta chains from one specimen sequenced in a study of early T cells in non-severe SARS-CoV-2 infection. TCRdb fed the 5' RACE reads into MiXCR, producing one record per CDR3 protein. Found here are approximately 80,000 distinct CDR3 sequences, 11% of them singletons; the top ten hold approximately 12%. This specimen was whole blood, taken at baseline. All receptors come from an adult who was a healthcare worker with PCR-confirmed SARS-CoV-2 infection or an uninfected control (not recorded which).

This clonotype was counted ten times or more. J is TRBJ1-1 and V is TRBV12-3 or TRBV12-4; TRBD1 might be the D (5 bases). This CDR3 has 13 amino acids. Deletions cut 10 bases from V and 8 bases from J, with 20 bases between. CDR3 protein: CATSLPTRDEAFF. The CDR3 DNA reads as TGTGCCACCTCACTCCCCACCCGGGACGAAGCTTTCTTT.

CDR3: CASSITGTYEQYF. The CDR3 bases are TGTGCCAGCAGCATCACCGGGACCTACGAGCAGTACTTC. This chain connects TRBV12-3 or TRBV12-4 to TRBJ2-7, with D perhaps TRBD2 (5 bases). Deletions cut 6 bases from V and 2 bases from J, with 11 bases between. This CDR3 has 13 residues.

The rearrangement links TRBV7-2 to TRBJ1-3, with 10 nucleotides matching TRBD1. CDR1 and CDR2 (germline): SGHTA, FQGNSA. The CDR3 loop spans 16 amino acids. The V and J ends lost 5 bases and 3 bases, in that order; junction bases with no gene match: 7. The CDR3 sequence is CASSRTGQGYGNTIYF. The CDR3, as DNA: TGTGCCAGCAGCCGAACGGGACAGGGGTATGGAAACACCATATATTTT.

The rearrangement joins TRBV14 to TRBJ2-7; unclear D gene. The CDR3 totals 14 residues. Trimming removed 0 bases at V and 2 bases at J, with 8 bases between. The germline V gene encodes CDR1 SGHDN and CDR2 FVKESK. Written as DNA, the CDR3 is TGTGCCAGCAGCCAAGATTTTTCGGCCTACGAGCAGTACTTC. Translated: CASSQDFSAYEQYF.

The gene calls are TRBV7-8 and TRBJ1-4, with D possibly being TRBD1 (6 bases). The CDR3 is 14 amino acids. From germline, CDR1 is SGHVS and CDR2 FQNEAQ. The ends were cut back, 5 bases at V and 8 bases at J, with 15 bases in the middle. The CDR3 sequence: CASSPYRVPEKLFF. The DNA of the CDR3 is TGTGCCAGCAGCCCGTACAGGGTCCCGGAAAAACTGTTTTTT.

This sequence joins TRBV11-2 and TRBJ2-7; 11 bases fit TRBD2. V lost 5 bases, J lost 6 bases, and 6 bases stayed unmatched. In germline, CDR1 is SGHAT, CDR2 FQNNGV. The CDR3 totals 14 residues. The DNA for the CDR3 is TGTGCCAGCAGCCCACTAGCGGGGGTCTCCGAGCAGTACTTC. This gives the protein CASSPLAGVSEQYF.

This clonotype has at least ten counts. V usage is TRBV29-1 and J usage is TRBJ2-1; D gene unclear. This CDR3 spans 15 amino acids. The germline CDR1 and CDR2 sequences are SQVTM and ANQGSEA. The V gene lost 6 bases and the J gene lost 0 bases, with 15 bases spanning the gap. CDR3 in DNA: TGCAGCGTAGCCGGGCAAACCAGCTCCTACAATGAGCAGTTCTTC. It codes for CSVAGQTSSYNEQFF.

This clonotype was seen a handful of times. This chain links TRBV28 with TRBJ2-7; the D gene could be TRBD1 or TRBD2 (5 bases each). Germline assignment: CDR1 MDHEN and CDR2 SYDVKM. V was cut by 4 bases and J by 6 bases, with 22 bases left in between. The CDR3 spans 16 residues. Here the CDR3 reads CASSSPSGPEGFEQYF. The DNA for the CDR3 is TGTGCCAGCAGTTCCCCTTCGGGACCGGAAGGTTTCGAGCAGTACTTC.

This clonotype was seen a handful of times. The rearrangement uses TRBV11-2 and TRBJ2-7; 9 bases match TRBD2. V trimming: 7 bases; J trimming: 5 bases; junction bases outside the gene matches: 9. The CDR3 has 14 residues. Germline V gene lookup returns CDR1 SGHAT and CDR2 FQNNGV. CDR3 nucleotides: TGTGCCAGCACGGCCGGGACTAGCCAGAACGAGCAGTACTTC. It encodes CASTAGTSQNEQYF. The full variable domain, rest sourced from reference TRBV11-2 and TRBJ2-7, is EAGVAQSPRYKIIEKRQSVAFWCNPISGHATLYWYQQILGQGPKLLIQFQNNGVVDDSQLPKDRFSAERLKGVDSTLKIQPAKLEDSAVYLCASTAGTSQNEQYFGPGTRLTVT.

The rearrangement uses TRBV6-5 and TRBJ1-2; D not resolved. Germline CDR1 MNHEY, CDR2 SVGAGI. The CDR3 length is 13 residues. V gave up 4 bases and J gave up 4 bases, with 10 bases separating them. The CDR3 region has the DNA TGTGCCAGCAGTTCAGGCAACCTCTATGGCTACACCTTC. Translated, it gives CASSSGNLYGYTF.

In this sample, this clonotype turned up a few times. The rearrangement links TRBV6-2 or TRBV6-3 to TRBJ2-5; TRBD2 matches 11 bases. CDR1 is MNHEY and CDR2 is SVGEGT in the germline V gene. The V segment lost 5 bases and the J segment 4 bases; nucleotides outside the gene matches: 12. The length of the CDR3 is 17 residues. This CDR3 reads CASSSTSGSARRETQYF. For the CDR3, the DNA is TGTGCCAGCAGTAGTACTAGCGGGAGCGCTAGGAGAGAGACCCAGTACTTC.

This clonotype showed up just a few times. The chain carries TRBV20-1 and TRBJ1-6, with 10 bases matching TRBD1. CDR1 is DFQATT, CDR2 SNEGSKA, per germline (reference sequence). The CDR3 extends over 17 amino acids. J was trimmed by 13 bases and V by 3 bases; bases with no gene match: 18. The CDR3 nucleotides are TGCAGTGCTAGCAGGGGGCCCGGGACAGGGGTAGGTGCGCCCCTCCACTTT. It is translated as CSASRGPGTGVGAPLHF.

Details on this clonotype: The junction departs from the called germline gene at one end, perhaps through a read error. The chain links TRBV28 to TRBJ2-4; TRBD1 aligns across 7 bases. The germline V gene encodes CDR1 MDHEN and CDR2 SYDVKM. The CDR3 runs 12 residues. CDR3 amino acids: CASRDRVGVLDF. The CDR3 DNA reads as TGTGCCAGCAGAGACAGGGTAGGGGTTCTAGACTTC. The full variable domain, completed using reference TRBV28 and TRBJ2-4, is DVKVTQSSRYLVKRTGEKVFLECVQDMDHENMFWYRQDPGLGLRLIYFSYDVKMKEKGDIPEGYSVSREKKERFSLILESASTNQTSMYLCASRDRVGVLDFGAGTRLSVL.

In nucleotides, the CDR3 is TGCGCCAGCAGCTTGTACCCAGGGTTGGGGGTTCAGCCCCAGCATTTT. Translating gives CASSLYPGLGVQPQHF. The rearrangement joins TRBV5-1 to TRBJ1-5, with D possibly TRBD1 on 5 matching bases. This CDR3 has 16 amino acids. Trimming removed 1 base from V and 6 bases from J, with 17 bases in between. The germline gives CDR1 SGHRS, CDR2 YFSETQ.

CDR3 amino acids: CSARPPKSHRVNYGYTF. CDR3 sequence (DNA): TGCAGTGCTAGACCTCCCAAGTCTCACAGGGTTAACTATGGCTACACCTTC. The rearrangement joins TRBV20-1 to TRBJ1-2; D might be TRBD1 (6 bases). The CDR3 covers 17 residues. The V end was cut by 2 bases, the J end by 1 base, with 20 bases between. Germline V gives CDR1 DFQATT, CDR2 SNEGSKA (reference sequence).

The J gene is TRBJ1-4, the V gene TRBV18, with TRBD1 matching 7 bases. V was pared by 1 base and J by 4 bases, with 3 bases of the junction left unmatched. CDR3 length: 15 residues. Germline loops: CDR1 KGHSH, CDR2 LQKENI. Written as DNA, the CDR3 is TGTGCCAGCTCACCACGGGACAGCCATAATGAAAAACTGTTTTTT. It yields the protein CASSPRDSHNEKLFF.

The DNA for the CDR3 is TGTGCCACCTTACCGGGACAGTCCTACAATGAGCAGTTCTTC. Its translation is CATLPGQSYNEQFF. The rearrangement links TRBV6-6 to TRBJ2-1; 7 bases align to TRBD1. The CDR3 runs to 14 residues. Germline loops: CDR1 MNHNY, CDR2 SVGAGI (reference sequence). With 10 bases clipped from V and 1 base from J, the junction kept 7 bases outside the gene matches.